Sequencing of this TCR beta chain was carried out in a study of cytomegalovirus exposure and HLA in healthy donors. Broader study findings: Among the CMV-associated chains, a few were confirmed in vitro as specific for CMV antigens.

Primers included in the PCR were 60 Vbeta and 13 Jbeta primers. Clones were sequenced by immunoSEQ multiplex PCR, and TCRdb holds only the in-frame ones, with some missing. The table includes fewer than 85,000 clones, more than 75% detected once. From germline, CDR1 is WNHNN and CDR2 SYGVQD (reference sequence). Between the trimmed V and J ends, which lost 7 bases and 3 bases, there was a span of 21 bases. This CDR3 comprises 16 residues. To note about this clone: Its antigen is as yet unknown.

The V call is TRBV10-1, the J call TRBJ1-1, with a tentative D call TRBD1 (5 bases). The specimen was PBMCs. This clonotype originated in a male donor in good health and CMV-seropositive. The CDR3 nucleotides read TGCGCCAGCACGCACCCGGGACTTCGGTCCGACACTGAAGCTTTCTTT. Encoded protein: CASTHPGLRSDTEAFF.